Given below is one T cell receptor beta chain in context. Antigen specificity is unknown. All unsorted peripheral T cells were captured because whole blood was used without fractionation. V lost 5 bases, J lost 7 bases, and 20 bases lay in between. This CDR3 comprises 16 residues. cDNA was made from 500 ng RNA using alpha and beta constant primers. Alpha and beta chain libraries were made separately by chain-specific third strand synthesis with multiplexing indices. TCRdb re-called the 5' RACE reads through MiXCR, storing one row per CDR3 protein. The sample yields fewer than 15,000 distinct CDR3 sequences, 9.5% to 13% seen once. These data come from a study of HIV-infected patients and healthy controls. General study results and limits: HIV+ repertoires were severely depleted of MAIT alpha-chain CDR3s, unlike healthy controls.

The receptor comes from an adult in good health. The V gene is TRBV12-3 or TRBV12-4, the J gene TRBJ1-4; weak D call: TRBD1 (5 bases). The sample was blood. The CDR3 nucleotides are TGTGCCAGCAGTCTCCTCACCGGGGCCGGGGGTGAAAAACTGTTTTTT. Translated: CASSLLTGAGGEKLFF.